The T cell receptor beta chain described here comes from a study of cytomegalovirus exposure and HLA in healthy donors. Nominal health characterized the donors when sampled, though unrecorded immune exposures were likely. The study ran its PCR with 60 Vbeta and 13 Jbeta primers. The data were produced by immunoSEQ multiplex PCR, yet TCRdb's version contains in-frame clones alone and is incomplete. The sample yields some 240,000 clones, about 72% seen once. The TCR was taken from a male donor in good health and CMV-seronegative. The sequencing sample was made of PBMCs.

CDR3: CASSLFRGPDQETQYF. The DNA of the CDR3 is TGTGCCAGCAGCTTATTCCGCGGGCCAGACCAAGAGACCCAGTACTTC. The J gene is TRBJ2-5, the V gene TRBV7-9; D perhaps matches TRBD2 (5 bases). The CDR3 is 16 residues long. Germline V lookup: CDR1 SEHNR, CDR2 FQNEAQ (reference sequence). V was pared by 2 bases and J by 0 bases, with 13 bases between. Complete variable domain (other parts from reference TRBV7-9 and TRBJ2-5): DTGVSQNPRHKITKRGQNVTFRCDPISEHNRLYWYRQTLGQGPEFLTYFQNEAQLEKSRLLSDRFSAERPKGSFSTLEIQRTEQGDSAMYLCASSLFRGPDQETQYFGPGTRLLVL.